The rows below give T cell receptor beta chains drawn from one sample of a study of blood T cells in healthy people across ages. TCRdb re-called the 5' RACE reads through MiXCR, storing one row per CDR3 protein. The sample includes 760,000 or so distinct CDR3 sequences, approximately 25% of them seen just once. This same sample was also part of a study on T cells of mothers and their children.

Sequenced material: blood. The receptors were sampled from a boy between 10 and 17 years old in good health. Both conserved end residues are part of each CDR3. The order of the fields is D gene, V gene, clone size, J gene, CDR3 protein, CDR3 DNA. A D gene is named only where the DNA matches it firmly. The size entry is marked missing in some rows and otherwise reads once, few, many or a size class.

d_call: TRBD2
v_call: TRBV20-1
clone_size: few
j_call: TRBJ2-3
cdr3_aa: CSARDGAGKTDTQYF
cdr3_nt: TGCAGTGCTAGAGATGGAGCGGGAAAAACAGATACGCAGTATTTT

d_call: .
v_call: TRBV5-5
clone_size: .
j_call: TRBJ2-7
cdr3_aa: CASRPPRAYEQYF
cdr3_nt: TGTGCCAGCAGACCCCCCCGGGCTTACGAGCAGTACTTC

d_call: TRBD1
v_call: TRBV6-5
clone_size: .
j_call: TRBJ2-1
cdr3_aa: CASSYLVEGGRNEQFF
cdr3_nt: TGTGCCAGCAGTTACCTCGTTGAAGGGGGCCGCAATGAGCAGTTCTTC

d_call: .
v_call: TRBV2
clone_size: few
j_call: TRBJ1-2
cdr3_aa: CASSFDSLGGYTF
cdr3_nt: TGTGCCAGCAGTTTTGACAGTCTGGGAGGCTACACCTTC

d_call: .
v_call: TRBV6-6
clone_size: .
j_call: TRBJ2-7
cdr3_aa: CASSYSRVSSYEQYF
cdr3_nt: TGTGCCAGCAGTTACTCCAGGGTGAGCTCCTACGAGCAGTACTTC

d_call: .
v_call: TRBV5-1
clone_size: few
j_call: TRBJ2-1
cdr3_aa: CASSLERGHLPEQFF
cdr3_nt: TGCGCCAGCAGCTTGGAGCGGGGACACCTGCCTGAGCAGTTCTTC

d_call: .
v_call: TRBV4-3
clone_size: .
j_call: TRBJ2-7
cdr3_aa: CASSQDRLTGREQYF
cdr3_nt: TGCGCCAGCAGCCAAGACCGTCTGACAGGCCGCGAGCAGTACTTC

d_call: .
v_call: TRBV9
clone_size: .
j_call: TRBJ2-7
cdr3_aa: CASSLRQEPYEQYF
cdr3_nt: TGTGCCAGCAGCTTACGACAGGAACCCTACGAGCAGTACTTC

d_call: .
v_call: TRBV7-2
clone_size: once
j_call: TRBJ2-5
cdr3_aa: CASSPRRGVTETQYF
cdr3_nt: TGTGCCAGCAGCCCTCGTCGAGGGGTTACGGAGACCCAGTACTTC

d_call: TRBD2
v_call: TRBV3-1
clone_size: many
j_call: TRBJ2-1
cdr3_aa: CASSQDWLAGVYNEQFF
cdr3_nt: TGTGCCAGCAGCCAAGATTGGCTAGCGGGAGTCTACAATGAGCAGTTCTTC

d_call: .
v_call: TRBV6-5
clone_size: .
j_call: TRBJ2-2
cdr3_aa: CASSLTSQLGTGELFF
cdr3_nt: TGTGCCAGCAGTTTAACTTCACAGCTGGGGACCGGGGAGCTGTTTTTT

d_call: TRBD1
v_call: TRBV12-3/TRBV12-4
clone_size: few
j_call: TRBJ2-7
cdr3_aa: CASSPRTGVYEQYF
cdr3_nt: TGTGCCAGCAGTCCACGGACAGGGGTTTACGAGCAGTACTTC

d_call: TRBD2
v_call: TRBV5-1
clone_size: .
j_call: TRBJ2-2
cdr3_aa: CASSQGASGTRGELFF
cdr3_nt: TGCGCCAGCAGCCAAGGGGCTAGCGGGACTCGCGGGGAGCTGTTTTTT

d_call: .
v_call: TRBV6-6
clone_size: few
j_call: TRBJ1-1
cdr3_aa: CASSYAGFNTEAFF
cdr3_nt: TGTGCCAGCAGTTATGCGGGGTTTAACACTGAAGCTTTCTTT

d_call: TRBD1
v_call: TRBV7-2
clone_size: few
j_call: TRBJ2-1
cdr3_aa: CASSLAFTQGSEQFF
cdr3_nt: TGTGCCAGCAGCTTGGCTTTCACACAGGGGTCGGAGCAGTTCTTC

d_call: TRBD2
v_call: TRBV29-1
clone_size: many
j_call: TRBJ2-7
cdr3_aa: CSVVSGTTYGQYF
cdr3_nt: TGCAGCGTTGTGTCGGGGACTACCTACGGGCAGTACTTC

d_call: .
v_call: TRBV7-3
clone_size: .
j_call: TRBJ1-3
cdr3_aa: CASSLGPSSGNTIYF
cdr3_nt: TGTGCCAGCAGCTTGGGTCCGAGCTCTGGAAACACCATATATTTT

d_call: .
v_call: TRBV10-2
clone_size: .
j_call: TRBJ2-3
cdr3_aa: CASSVELTDTQYF
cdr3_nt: TGCGCCAGCAGTGTAGAACTCACAGATACGCAGTATTTT

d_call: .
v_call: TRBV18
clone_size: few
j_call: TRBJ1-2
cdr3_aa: CASSPSEGADYGYTF
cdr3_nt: TGTGCCAGCTCACCCTCTGAAGGGGCCGACTATGGCTACACCTTC

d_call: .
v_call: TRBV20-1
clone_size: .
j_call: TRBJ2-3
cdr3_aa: CSARAGTTSTDTQYF
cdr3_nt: TGCAGTGCTCGCGCCGGGACGACCAGCACAGATACGCAGTATTTT